The rows below give T cell receptor beta chains drawn from one sample of a study of cytomegalovirus exposure and HLA in healthy donors. The data were produced by immunoSEQ multiplex PCR, yet TCRdb's version contains in-frame clones alone and is incomplete. The sample shows hundreds of thousands of clones, around 90% of them seen only once. The sequenced material came from PBMCs. Receptor source: a woman younger than 35 in good health and CMV-seropositive. The CDR3 runs from the conserved cysteine through the conserved F or W. The D gene is left open where the match is weak. Some rows have no size entry. The others give once, few or many, or a class for an expanded clone.

TRBJ2-5 | TRBD2 | NA | TRBV27 | CASSFLAGGSQETQYF | TGTGCCAGCAGTTTCTTAGCGGGAGGGAGCCAAGAGACCCAGTACTTC
TRBJ1-1 | TRBD1 | NA | TRBV2 | CASSEGTGNTEAFF | TGTGCCAGCAGTGAGGGGACAGGGAACACTGAAGCTTTCTTT
TRBJ1-1 | NA | NA | TRBV6-5 | CASSPGVKNTEAFF | TGTGCCAGCAGCCCGGGGGTGAAGAACACTGAAGCTTTCTTT
TRBJ2-3 | NA | NA | TRBV30 | CAWRGGGPAADSTDTQYF | TGTGCCTGGAGGGGTGGGGGCCCCGCGGCGGATAGCACAGATACGCAGTATTTT
TRBJ1-2 | NA | NA | TRBV4-2 | CASTPTGNYGYTF | TGTGCCAGCACCCCGACGGGTAACTATGGCTACACCTTC
TRBJ2-5 | TRBD2 | NA | TRBV2 | CASSGLAAQETQYF | TGTGCCAGCAGTGGACTAGCGGCGCAAGAGACCCAGTACTTC
TRBJ1-2 | NA | NA | TRBV27 | CASSLLGSGSYGYTF | TGTGCCAGCAGTTTACTGGGGTCTGGGAGCTATGGCTACACCTTC
TRBJ2-7 | NA | NA | TRBV28 | CASSIPGDGYEQYF | TGTGCCAGCAGCATACCGGGGGACGGCTACGAGCAGTACTTC
TRBJ2-1 | TRBD2 | NA | TRBV29-1 | CSVGLAGANEQFF | TGCAGCGTTGGTCTAGCGGGAGCTAATGAGCAGTTCTTC
TRBJ2-7 | NA | NA | TRBV6-5 | CASGRAGAYEQYF | TGTGCCAGCGGTCGGGCGGGTGCCTACGAGCAGTACTTC
TRBJ2-7 | TRBD2 | NA | TRBV6-5 | CASSYSRESGYEQYF | TGTGCCAGCAGTTACTCGCGGGAGAGCGGCTACGAGCAGTACTTC
TRBJ1-4 | NA | NA | TRBV2 | CASSSAVLDEKLFF | TGTGCCAGCAGCTCGGCGGTACTTGATGAAAAACTGTTTTTT
TRBJ1-2 | TRBD1 | NA | TRBV6-1 | CASSEAGTGDYGYTF | TGTGCCAGCAGTGAAGCAGGGACAGGGGACTATGGCTACACCTTC
TRBJ1-5 | NA | NA | TRBV4-2 | CASSQEAGDNQPQHF | TGTGCCAGCAGCCAAGAAGCCGGAGACAATCAGCCCCAGCATTTT
TRBJ2-7 | TRBD1 | few | TRBV6-5 | CASRQGIHEQYF | TGTGCCAGCAGACAGGGGATCCACGAGCAGTACTTC
TRBJ2-1 | TRBD1 | NA | TRBV7-3 | CASSPDRGGYNEQFF | TGTGCCAGCAGCCCTGACAGGGGAGGCTACAATGAGCAGTTCTTC
TRBJ2-7 | TRBD2 | NA | TRBV5-4 | CASSTRTSGSPAYEQYF | TGTGCCAGCAGCACTCGGACTAGCGGGAGTCCCGCCTACGAGCAGTACTTC
TRBJ2-7 | NA | NA | TRBV28 | CASSLNAQGLPSYEQYF | TGTGCCAGCAGTTTAAATGCGCAGGGGTTACCCTCCTACGAGCAGTACTTC
TRBJ2-5 | TRBD1 | NA | TRBV7-2 | CASSSGQGEETQYF | TGTGCCAGCAGCTCGGGACAGGGAGAGGAGACCCAGTACTTC
TRBJ1-2 | TRBD1 | NA | TRBV4-1 | CASSPLLDRVGGYTF | TGCGCCAGCAGCCCGCTACTCGACAGGGTCGGCGGCTACACCTTC
TRBJ1-1 | TRBD1 | NA | TRBV15 | CATSIPTGEAFF | TGTGCCACCAGCATACCGACAGGGGAAGCTTTCTTT
TRBJ1-1 | NA | NA | TRBV5-4 | CASSSEGRTEAFF | TGTGCCAGCAGCTCCGAGGGTAGGACTGAAGCTTTCTTT
TRBJ1-1 | NA | NA | TRBV19 | CASSIDLQVGAFF | TGTGCCAGTAGTATAGACTTACAGGTTGGAGCTTTCTTT
TRBJ1-2 | TRBD1 | NA | TRBV28 | CASSLTAGGGGYTF | TGTGCCAGCAGTTTAACGGCAGGGGGTGGGGGCTACACCTTC
TRBJ2-2 | NA | NA | TRBV29-1 | CSVKGRANTGELFF | TGCAGCGTTAAGGGCAGGGCGAACACCGGGGAGCTGTTTTTT
TRBJ2-1 | NA | NA | TRBV7-2 | CASSFYGRTSYNEQFF | TGTGCCAGCAGCTTTTACGGGAGAACCTCCTACAATGAGCAGTTCTTC
TRBJ2-7 | NA | few | TRBV5-1 | CASSLAVQREQYF | TGCGCCAGCAGCTTGGCGGTCCAGCGCGAGCAGTACTTC
TRBJ2-7 | NA | NA | TRBV12-5 | CASGLEGPGGVYEQYF | TGTGCTAGTGGTTTGGAGGGGCCCGGAGGGGTCTACGAGCAGTACTTC
TRBJ2-2 | TRBD1 | NA | TRBV27 | CASGRREGAKTGELFF | TGTGCCAGCGGCCGTAGAGAGGGGGCGAAGACCGGGGAGCTGTTTTTT
TRBJ1-4 | TRBD1 | NA | TRBV5-1 | CASSFRPEAPQTGGGKLFF | TGCGCCAGCAGCTTTAGACCTGAGGCTCCACAGACAGGGGGCGGAAAACTGTTTTTT
TRBJ2-1 | TRBD2 | NA | TRBV28 | CASSLGSAGGDNEQFF | TGTGCCAGCAGTCTTGGGAGTGCGGGGGGAGACAATGAGCAGTTCTTC
TRBJ1-1 | NA | NA | TRBV7-9 | CASSGSEGSGEAFF | TGTGCCAGCAGCGGGTCGGAGGGATCGGGTGAAGCTTTCTTT
TRBJ2-5 | NA | NA | TRBV27 | CASSETWTVQETQYF | TGTGCCAGCAGCGAAACTTGGACAGTACAAGAGACCCAGTACTTC
TRBJ1-2 | TRBD1 | NA | TRBV7-9 | CASSPRQGDYGYTF | TGTGCCAGCAGCCCGAGACAGGGAGACTATGGCTACACCTTC
TRBJ1-1 | NA | NA | TRBV5-1 | CASSPGRRNTEAFF | TGCGCCAGCAGCCCGGGGAGAAGGAACACTGAAGCTTTCTTT
TRBJ1-2 | NA | NA | TRBV6-1 | CASSEAAGSLGYTF | TGTGCCAGCAGTGAAGCAGCCGGGTCCCTAGGCTACACCTTC
TRBJ2-7 | TRBD1 | NA | TRBV4-1 | CASSQGQGEYEQYF | TGCGCCAGCAGCCAAGGTCAGGGGGAATACGAGCAGTACTTC
TRBJ2-1 | TRBD2 | NA | TRBV4-1 | CASSQRLAGGVEQFF | TGCGCCAGCAGCCAACGACTAGCGGGAGGGGTTGAGCAGTTCTTC
TRBJ2-1 | TRBD2 | NA | TRBV28 | CATVAGVRNEQFF | TGCGCCACGGTGGCGGGAGTGAGGAATGAGCAGTTCTTC
TRBJ1-2 | NA | NA | TRBV7-6 | CASSLTTGYGYTF | TGTGCCAGCAGCTTAACAACAGGCTATGGCTACACCTTC
TRBJ2-4 | TRBD1 | NA | TRBV5-1 | CASSAVTGAANIQYF | TGCGCCAGCAGCGCCGTAACAGGGGCCGCAAACATTCAGTACTTC
TRBJ2-7 | NA | NA | TRBV2 | CASRALQVPSYEQYF | TGTGCCAGCAGAGCCTTACAGGTACCGTCCTACGAGCAGTACTTC
TRBJ1-1 | TRBD1 | NA | TRBV19 | CASRPDRGGTEAFF | TGTGCCAGTAGGCCGGACAGGGGAGGGACTGAAGCTTTCTTT
TRBJ1-2 | NA | once | TRBV5-1 | CASSLGLGRNYGYTF | TGCGCCAGCAGCTTGGGTTTGGGCAGGAACTATGGCTACACCTTC
TRBJ2-2 | NA | NA | TRBV5-8 | CASSWPGVATGELFF | TGTGCCAGCAGCTGGCCAGGGGTGGCGACCGGGGAGCTGTTTTTT
TRBJ1-3 | TRBD1 | NA | TRBV28 | CASSPSGQTGNTIYF | TGTGCCAGCAGTCCCTCGGGACAGACTGGAAACACCATATATTTT
TRBJ1-2 | NA | few | TRBV20-1 | CSTVGYTF | TGCAGTACGGTTGGCTACACCTTC
TRBJ2-3 | TRBD2 | NA | TRBV13 | CASRLASGLTDTQYF | TGTGCCAGCAGACTGGCTAGCGGCCTCACAGATACGCAGTATTTT
TRBJ2-7 | TRBD2 | NA | TRBV30 | CAWSRGRVSSGGAEYRSYEQYF | TGTGCCTGGAGTAGGGGTCGAGTCTCTAGCGGGGGCGCTGAGTATAGATCCTACGAGCAGTACTTC
TRBJ2-1 | TRBD2 | NA | TRBV7-9 | CASSQTSGRYNEQFF | TGTGCCAGCAGCCAAACTAGCGGACGGTACAATGAGCAGTTCTTC
TRBJ2-5 | TRBD2 | NA | TRBV10-2 | CASSEIRGRVETQYF | TGCGCCAGCAGTGAGATCCGCGGGAGAGTGGAGACCCAGTACTTC
TRBJ1-4 | NA | once | TRBV30 | CAWSPGPGEKLFF | TGTGCCTGGAGTCCAGGGCCCGGGGAAAAACTGTTTTTT
TRBJ1-1 | NA | NA | TRBV10-3 | CAITLSVNTEAFF | TGTGCCATCACCTTGAGCGTGAACACTGAAGCTTTCTTT
TRBJ2-1 | TRBD1 | once | TRBV4-1 | CASSQVDSPGQGLNEQFF | TGCGCCAGCAGCCAAGTTGATTCACCGGGACAGGGGCTCAATGAGCAGTTCTTC
TRBJ1-2 | NA | few | TRBV9 | CASSVQGLSYTF | TGTGCCAGCAGCGTACAGGGGTTAAGCTACACCTTC